The clone carrying this TCR beta chain came up many times. Antigen specificity is unknown. The sample comes from a study of T cells after yellow fever vaccination. Study context: Each low-cell-number fraction was prepared by means of SMART-Seq v4 Ultra Low Input. Study results and caveats: Abundant clonotypes from the bulk population could have been carried over as contaminants into FACS-sorted repertoires. Only a minor proportion of clonotypes was detected across both CD4 and CD8 compartments.

The CDR3 covers 15 residues. The junction had 10 bases not matched to a gene; V was cut back by 1 base and J by 9 bases. CDR1 LGHDT and CDR2 YNNKEL come from the germline V gene (reference sequence). In making TCR cDNA, 5'RACE template switching added a universal primer site and UMIs to it. MiXCR, run by TCRdb on the 5' RACE reads, gives a single entry per CDR3 protein. The data show hundreds of thousands of distinct CDR3 sequences, approximately 13% seen once. The clonotype was recovered from a man aged 30 to 39 who received the YFV17D yellow fever vaccine. The source material was PBMCs, sampled on the day of the yellow fever booster vaccination. The chain employs TRBV3-1 and TRBJ2-5, with 8 bases aligning to TRBD2. The CDR3 reads CASSQGSETGGAQYF. The DNA of the CDR3 is TGTGCCAGCAGCCAAGGGAGCGAGACCGGGGGGGCCCAGTACTTC.